This TCR beta chain was sequenced in a study of lymphopenia after photon versus proton radiotherapy (dated by TCRdb to the late 2010s). About the study as a whole: Photon and proton radiation therapy were compared by the study for their immunological effects in patients with gastrointestinal tumors who developed high-grade lymphopenia. The cohort comprised about 22 patients with gastrointestinal tumors who received either photon or proton therapy and then developed lymphopenia. The goal of the study was to characterize the differences between the two radiation modalities in how they affect the immune system. Overall study results and their limits: The authors looked at the survival association only in patients who died, and they framed better survival with proton therapy as a possibility rather than a demonstrated result. Proton-treated patients stayed relatively stable during treatment, while photon-treated patients lost naive T cells and TCR diversity and gained effector/memory populations. After the lymphocyte count nadir, repertoires from photon-treated patients showed oligoclonal expansion, particularly of CD8+ Temra cells, and this expansion drove the decline in diversity. Across the cohort, an inverse correlation was found between a larger post-nadir drop in TCR diversity and overall survival time among patients who died.

About this clone itself: The antigen it recognizes is unknown. No base quality values were provided; no much bigger clone lies one nucleotide off.

Preparation of the library involved the immunoSEQ multiplex PCR assay. T cell repertoires were profiled by deep sequencing of rearranged TCR beta loci, alongside multiparametric flow cytometry. TCRdb limited this immuneACCESS table to in-frame rearrangements with V and J called. A share of clones is missing; checked studies link under half to unresolved V genes, and the rest is unexplained. The sample data list about 70,000 clones, and 85% to 95% of these were observed just once. The top ten clonotypes cover about 2.2% of the sample. CDR1 and CDR2 were assigned from the germline V gene as SGDLS and YYNGEE. From V the trimming removes 0 bases and from J it removes 1 base, while the gene matches leave 2 bases of the junction unaccounted for. Counted from cysteine to phenylalanine, this CDR3 has 16 amino acids. Only the CDR3 region is kept as DNA, spanning 48 bases read in frame from base 1.

The chain joins TRBV9 to TRBJ2-3; TRBD2 agrees with 10 junctional bases. This TCR derives from a woman aged 40 to 49 with cholangiocarcinoma. Sequencing used peripheral blood, obtained from a patient treated with photon-based radiotherapy. In nucleotide form, the sequence is TGTGCCAGCAGCGTAGTTGGGACTAGCGGCACAGATACGCAGTATTTT. Its protein reads: CASSVVGTSGTDTQYF.